This section outlines one TCR beta chain sequence together with its context. Its antigen remains unknown. The entry originates in a study of cytomegalovirus exposure and HLA in healthy donors. Study results and limitations: A highly shared variant cluster was judged a likely technical artifact.

V was cut by 5 bases and J by 4 bases, with 17 bases left in between. Looked up from germline, CDR1 is SGHVS and CDR2 is FNYEAQ. This CDR3 is 15 amino acids long. Both 60 Vbeta primers and 13 Jbeta primers went into the PCR. Generated by immunoSEQ multiplex PCR, the TCRdb table keeps only in-frame clones and is missing some. The table shows 150,000 to 200,000 clones, with about 80% occurring only once. The TCR comes from a young woman in good health and CMV-seropositive. Material for sequencing was PBMCs. The rearrangement joins TRBV7-6 to TRBJ1-2, with D maybe TRBD1 (6 bases). The CDR3 region is CASSHDGGRSYGYTF. CDR3 nucleotide sequence: TGTGCCAGCAGCCACGACGGGGGGCGCAGCTATGGCTACACCTTC.